The rows below give T cell receptor beta chains drawn from one sample of a study of Ad26.COV2.S vaccination and SARS-CoV-2 variants. TCRdb keeps only in-frame clones here, not all; method: immunoSEQ multiplex PCR. The data contain about 350,000 clones, around 86% of them singletons. The starting material was peripheral blood, obtained in a trial of Ad26.COV2.S vaccine versus placebo. The receptors were gathered from a person aged 18 to 65 who received the Ad26.COV2.S COVID-19 vaccine or a placebo. Both conserved end residues are part of each CDR3. The order of the fields is V gene, J gene, D gene, clone size, CDR3 DNA, CDR3 protein. D genes are given only for firm matches. Where a row states a size, it is once, few, many or the class of an expanded clone; other rows omit it.

TRBV5-4	TRBJ2-5	NA	once	TGTGCCAGCAGCCTGGGGGGCCCGCAAGAGACCCAGTACTTC	CASSLGGPQETQYF
TRBV19	TRBJ2-7	NA	NA	TGTGCCAGTAGTATAGGTGCGGACAGACCCTACGAGCAGTACTTC	CASSIGADRPYEQYF
TRBV7-3	TRBJ2-1	NA	NA	TGTGCCAGCAGCCCCACCTTGGGGGGGGCACGGGAGCAGTTCTTC	CASSPTLGGAREQFF
TRBV3-1/TRBV3-2	TRBJ2-5	TRBD2	NA	TGTGCCAGCAGCCAGCTACTAGCGGGGGGACAAGAGACCCAGTACTTC	CASSQLLAGGQETQYF
TRBV6-5	TRBJ2-7	NA	few	TGTGCCAGCAGTTTAGACACGGGCGGCTACGAGCAGTACTTC	CASSLDTGGYEQYF
TRBV10-3	TRBJ1-2	NA	NA	TGTGCCATCACCAGGACTGACAGCTATGGCTACACCTTC	CAITRTDSYGYTF
TRBV6-2/TRBV6-3	TRBJ2-7	NA	NA	TGTGCCAGCAGTCCCCACAGCTACGAGCAGTACTTC	CASSPHSYEQYF
TRBV6-5	TRBJ2-1	TRBD2	NA	TGTGCCAGCAATCCCCTCGCTGGGAGGGAAGAGCAGTTCTTC	CASNPLAGREEQFF
TRBV6-5	TRBJ2-7	TRBD2	NA	TGTGCCAGCATCGGTTATCGGGGGGGCAATTACGAGCAGTACTTC	CASIGYRGGNYEQYF
TRBV6-5	TRBJ1-2	NA	NA	TGTGCCAGCAGTTACTCCCGGAGGGATTACTATGGCTACACCTTC	CASSYSRRDYYGYTF
TRBV5-8	TRBJ2-7	TRBD1	NA	TGTGCCAGCAGCTTACGCACAGGGGGGACGGGCGAGCAGTACTTC	CASSLRTGGTGEQYF
TRBV9	TRBJ1-2	NA	few	TGTGCCAGCAGCTTAACAGAGTTTCACTATGGCTACACCTTC	CASSLTEFHYGYTF
TRBV6-4	TRBJ2-2	NA	NA	TGTGCCAGCAGCGCCTTCCGGAACACCGGGGAGCTGTTTTTT	CASSAFRNTGELFF
TRBV3-1/TRBV3-2	TRBJ1-3	NA	NA	TGTGCCAGCAGCCAAGACTCAACGTTTTTCAACACCATATATTTT	CASSQDSTFFNTIYF
TRBV6-2/TRBV6-3	TRBJ1-3	NA	NA	TGTGCCAGCAGCCTTGGATTTTCTGGAAACACCATATATTTT	CASSLGFSGNTIYF
TRBV14	TRBJ1-2	NA	NA	TGTGCCAGCAGCCCGCAATTCACCACCGGGGGCTACACCTTC	CASSPQFTTGGYTF
TRBV12-3/TRBV12-4	TRBJ1-2	NA	NA	TGTGCCAGCAGTTTTAGCGGACACTATGGCTACACCTTC	CASSFSGHYGYTF
TRBV5-8	TRBJ2-3	NA	NA	TGTGCCAGCAGCCCCGGCTGGGGTTCGGATACGCAGTATTTT	CASSPGWGSDTQYF
TRBV18	TRBJ1-4	NA	once	TGTGCCAGCTCACGACTACCCCCAACTAATGAAAAACTGTTTTTT	CASSRLPPTNEKLFF
TRBV6-5	TRBJ2-5	NA	NA	TGTGCCAGCAGTCCGGGAGAAGAGACCCAGTACTTC	CASSPGEETQYF
TRBV5-1	TRBJ1-2	NA	NA	TGCGCCAGCAGCCCCCCGGGTGCGCCCAGGGGCTACACCTTC	CASSPPGAPRGYTF
TRBV7-2	TRBJ1-5	NA	few	TGTGCCAGCAGCGCCGATTGGGGCCGCAATCAGCCCCAGCATTTT	CASSADWGRNQPQHF
TRBV5-5	TRBJ1-1	NA	NA	TGTGCCAGCAACTACGGCGGAGGTACTGAAGCTTTCTTT	CASNYGGGTEAFF
TRBV7-9	TRBJ1-2	NA	NA	TGTGCCAGCAGCTTAGGTTTGCCAGATGGCTACACCTTC	CASSLGLPDGYTF
TRBV6-5	TRBJ1-3	NA	NA	TGTGCCAGCAAACGAGGGGGGGATTCTGGAAACACCATATATTTT	CASKRGGDSGNTIYF
TRBV9	TRBJ1-5	NA	NA	TGTGCCAGCAGCGCCCATGGGGACAAGATTCCAAGACAGCCCCAGCATTTT	CASSAHGDKIPRQPQHF
TRBV5-1	TRBJ1-5	NA	NA	TGCGCCAGCAGCTCGGACAGCAATCAGCCCCAGCATTTT	CASSSDSNQPQHF
TRBV21-1	TRBJ1-4	NA	NA	TGTGCCAGCAGCAAATTGGGACGGGGGCCCTTTGCACTAACTAATGAAAAACTGTTTTTT	CASSKLGRGPFALTNEKLFF
TRBV12-3/TRBV12-4	TRBJ2-1	NA	NA	TGTGCCAGCACAAAAGTCCCCTACAATGAGCAGTTCTTC	CASTKVPYNEQFF
TRBV6-5	TRBJ1-2	NA	NA	TGTGCCAGCAGCGGACAGTCGACCCTTAACTATGGCTACACCTTC	CASSGQSTLNYGYTF
TRBV20-1	TRBJ2-3	TRBD2	NA	TGCAGTGCTAGTCTAGCGGGCCCCACAGATACGCAGTATTTT	CSASLAGPTDTQYF
TRBV29-1	TRBJ1-1	NA	NA	TGCAGCGTTGAGCGGCAGGCGATGAACACTGAAGCTTTCTTT	CSVERQAMNTEAFF
TRBV27	TRBJ2-7	NA	NA	TGTGCCAGCAGTTGGGGGACGGCGTCCTACGAGCAGTACTTC	CASSWGTASYEQYF
TRBV3-1/TRBV3-2	TRBJ1-2	NA	NA	TGTGCCAGCAGCCAAGGGTACCACGGAAGGAGTGGCTACACCTTC	CASSQGYHGRSGYTF
TRBV4-1	TRBJ2-1	NA	NA	TGCGCCAGCAGCCAGGTCACTCGGAGCTCCTACAATGAGCAGTTCTTC	CASSQVTRSSYNEQFF
TRBV20-1	TRBJ1-1	NA	NA	TGCAGTGCTCCCGACGGACGTGAAGCTTTCTTT	CSAPDGREAFF
TRBV13	TRBJ2-7	TRBD1	NA	TGTGCCAGCAGCTTGGGTGACAGGGCTGAGCAGTACTTC	CASSLGDRAEQYF
TRBV20-1	TRBJ2-5	NA	NA	TGCAGTGCGGGTTACGGGGAGACCCAGTACTTC	CSAGYGETQYF
TRBV6-1	TRBJ2-1	NA	NA	TGTGCCAGCAGTGAGGGGCACGGGGCGGCTGAGCAGTTCTTC	CASSEGHGAAEQFF
TRBV6-4	TRBJ1-6	NA	NA	TGTGCCAGCAGTGAGCTTTCTGGGCAGGGAAATTCACCCCTCCACTTT	CASSELSGQGNSPLHF
TRBV4-2	TRBJ1-1	NA	NA	TGTGCCAGCAGCCCGCCGGGCCTGGTCACTGAAGCTTTCTTT	CASSPPGLVTEAFF
TRBV5-6	TRBJ2-2	NA	NA	TGTGCCAGCAGCTTAGGTGACGGGGAGCTGTTTTTT	CASSLGDGELFF